The 17 T cell receptor beta chains in this list originate from one sample, sequenced in a study of T cells after yellow fever vaccination (dated by TCRdb to between 2018 and 2020). This specimen's treatment or condition label, interpreted: live attenuated yellow fever vaccine strain. The library was built by means of 5' RACE. Sequencing was performed on an Illumina NovaSeq 6000. The raw public reads went through TCRdb reprocessing: fastp at Q25, MiXCR clone calling, in-frame beta chains kept. Here each entry gathers all rows of one CDR3 protein and keeps the most common genes and DNA. The sample yields 300,000 to 400,000 distinct CDR3 sequences; about 12% were counted once. Approximately 3.4% of the sample lies in the top ten. The sequencing here drew on CD4+ T cells sorted from PBMCs, taken 15 days after the yellow fever booster vaccination. These receptors came from a man aged 18-30 years who received the YFV17D yellow fever vaccine.

V and J are TRBV6-5 and TRBJ2-1; possible D gene TRBD2, 5 bases. The germline V gene has CDR1 MNHEY and CDR2 SVGAGI. The ends were cut back, 10 bases at V and 5 bases at J, with 9 bases in the middle. This CDR3 region has 11 residues. The CDR3 sequence: CATSTNNEQFF. The CDR3 coding sequence is TGTGCCACCTCGACTAACAATGAGCAGTTCTTC.

The chain has TRBV9 and TRBJ2-5; D is perhaps TRBD2 (7 bases). This CDR3 is built from 15 residues. CDR1 and CDR2 (germline): SGDLS, YYNGEE. Trimming removed 3 bases from V and 5 bases from J, with 17 bases in between. Here the CDR3 reads CASSAMGGAEETQYF. The DNA for the CDR3 is TGTGCCAGCAGCGCTATGGGGGGGGCGGAGGAGACCCAGTACTTC.

This clonotype was detected many times. The chain couples TRBV7-3 to TRBJ2-3; D may match TRBD1 or TRBD2 (6 bases each). Between the trimmed V and J ends, which lost 5 bases and 6 bases, there was a span of 18 bases. This CDR3 is built from 15 residues. Looked up from germline, CDR1 is SGHTA and CDR2 is FQGTGA. CDR3 loop: CASSPQVGGGDTQYF. The CDR3, as DNA: TGTGCCAGCAGCCCCCAGGTGGGGGGCGGTGATACGCAGTATTTT.

The V and J genes are TRBV7-2 and TRBJ2-3; the D gene is possibly TRBD1 (6 bases). The CDR3 length is 14 residues. Trimming cost V 6 bases and J 5 bases, with 15 bases left between them. CDR1 is SGHTA and CDR2 is FQGNSA in the germline V gene. This CDR3 is CASRLGALVDTQYF. The CDR3 nucleotides read TGTGCCAGCAGACTGGGGGCCCTAGTAGATACGCAGTATTTT.

CDR3 in DNA: TGTGCCAGCAGTTTATCTTACCCGGCTTCCTATGGCTACACCTTC. It encodes CASSLSYPASYGYTF. The chain couples TRBV27 to TRBJ1-2; no definite D call. CDR3 length: 15 residues. Germline CDR1 and CDR2: MNHEY and SMNVEV (reference sequence). V was cut by 0 bases and J by 4 bases, with 12 bases left in between.

This clonotype came up a few times. The chain carries TRBV7-2 and TRBJ1-3; no clear D gene. The length of the CDR3 is 17 residues. Trimming stripped 2 bases from V and 2 bases from J, with 16 bases between. Germline CDR1 SGHTA, CDR2 FQGNSA. The CDR3 loop is CASSLTASSGAGNTIYF. CDR3 nucleotides: TGTGCCAGCAGCTTAACGGCCTCGTCAGGTGCTGGAAACACCATATATTTT.

This clonotype was counted a few times. CDR3 DNA: TGTGCCAGCAGTTTAATCGCGGGACCCCTCCACTTT. Protein product: CASSLIAGPLHF. The chain employs TRBV12-3 or TRBV12-4 and TRBJ1-6; D gene uncertain. Trimming removed 2 bases at V and 12 bases at J, with 8 bases between. The CDR3 spans 12 residues.

This clonotype was counted only a few times. CDR3 bases: TGTGCCAGCAGCCGTCAGCAGAACACTGAAGCTTTCTTT. Protein product: CASSRQQNTEAFF. The J gene is TRBJ1-1, the V gene TRBV5-6, with D unclear. V gave up 4 bases and J gave up 1 base, with 8 bases separating them. CDR1 is SGHDT and CDR2 is YYEEEE in the germline V gene. The length of the CDR3 is 13 residues. Supplemented by reference TRBV5-6 and TRBJ1-1, the full variable domain reads DAGVTQSPTHLIKTRGQQVTLRCSPKSGHDTVSWYQQALGQGPQFIFQYYEEEERQRGNFPDRFSGHQFPNYSSELNVNALLLGDSALYLCASSRQQNTEAFFGQGTRLTVV.

Remarks on this clonotype: A much larger clonotype is one base distant, so this may be a read error. The chain has TRBV4-3 and TRBJ1-6; D not resolved. This CDR3 spans 15 amino acids. V shed 4 bases and J shed 9 bases, with 16 bases lying between them. Per germline, CDR1 LGHNA and CDR2 YSLEER. The CDR3 bases are TGCGCCAGCAGCCGAGACGGTCCGAATATTTCACCCCTCCACTTT. Amino acids: CASSRDGPNISPLHF.

The gene calls are TRBV7-2 and TRBJ2-5, with 8 bases aligning to TRBD1. Trimming cost V 4 bases and J 6 bases; bases outside gene matches: 10. Germline CDR1 reads SGHTA; CDR2 reads FQGNSA. The CDR3 runs 15 residues. This chain's CDR3 is CASSSSGQGGKTQYF. CDR3 sequence (DNA): TGTGCCAGCAGCTCAAGCGGACAGGGAGGAAAGACCCAGTACTTC. The full variable domain, rest sourced from reference TRBV7-2 and TRBJ2-5, is GAGVSQSPSNKVTEKGKDVELRCDPISGHTALYWYRQSLGQGLEFLIYFQGNSAPDKSGLPSDRFSAERTGGSVSTLTIQRTQQEDSAVYLCASSSSGQGGKTQYFGPGTRLLVL.

The chain carries TRBV25-1 and TRBJ2-3; D is undetermined. Between the trimmed V and J ends, which lost 0 bases and 5 bases, there was a span of 9 bases. Germline CDR1 MGHDK, CDR2 SYGVNS. The CDR3 spans 14 residues. CDR3 protein: CASSEYREEDTQYF. In DNA form, the CDR3 reads TGTGCCAGCAGTGAATATCGAGAGGAAGATACGCAGTATTTT.

This clonotype was seen more than once but under ten times. This sequence joins TRBV20-1 and TRBJ1-1; D possibly corresponds to TRBD1 (6 bases). Germline V gene lookup returns CDR1 DFQATT and CDR2 SNEGSKA (reference sequence). V was trimmed by 6 bases and J by 1 base, leaving 12 bases between them. This CDR3 comprises 13 residues. The CDR3 DNA follows: TGCAGTGCAAACGGACAGACGAACACTGAAGCTTTCTTT. Its translation: CSANGQTNTEAFF.

This clonotype was detected only a few times. V usage is TRBV5-1 and J usage is TRBJ2-2; D possibly corresponds to TRBD2 (5 bases). The CDR3 spans 15 residues. The germline V gene encodes CDR1 SGHRS and CDR2 YFSETQ. V dropped 4 bases and J dropped 3 bases, with 13 bases sitting between them. The CDR3 here is CASSGGPDYTGELFF. The DNA for the CDR3 is TGCGCCAGCAGCGGAGGACCTGATTACACCGGGGAGCTGTTTTTT.

This clonotype was found many times. This chain uses TRBV20-1 with TRBJ1-2; TRBD1 agrees at 7 bases. Germline V gene data show CDR1 as DFQATT and CDR2 as SNEGSKA (reference sequence). The CDR3 is 14 residues long. V gave up 1 base and J gave up 1 base; unmatched junction bases: 3. In DNA form, the CDR3 reads TGCAGTGCTAGAGGCGCAGGGGGTAACTATGGCTACACCTTC. Protein product: CSARGAGGNYGYTF.

The V and J genes are TRBV7-3 and TRBJ2-6; TRBD2 matches 12 bases. Per the germline V gene, CDR1 is SGHTA and CDR2 is FQGTGA. The CDR3 is 17 residues long. The V segment lost 5 bases and the J segment 1 base; nucleotides outside the gene matches: 3. The CDR3 nucleotides read TGTGCCAGCAGCCAAACTAGCGGGGGGTCTGGGGCCAACGTCCTGACTTTC. It encodes CASSQTSGGSGANVLTF.

This clonotype was recorded many times. This sequence joins TRBV5-5 and TRBJ2-5; TRBD2 might be the D (5 bases). V was trimmed by 0 bases and J by 5 bases, leaving 11 bases between them. The length of the CDR3 is 14 residues. Germline V gene sequence: CDR1 SGHKS, CDR2 YYEKEE (reference sequence). The chain's CDR3 is CASSLADGGETQYF. The CDR3 nucleotides are TGTGCCAGCAGCTTGGCGGACGGCGGGGAGACCCAGTACTTC. The whole variable domain, remainder taken from reference TRBV5-5 and TRBJ2-5, is DAGVTQSPTHLIKTRGQQVTLRCSPISGHKSVSWYQQVLGQGPQFIFQYYEKEERGRGNFPDRFSARQFPNYSSELNVNALLLGDSALYLCASSLADGGETQYFGPGTRLLVL.

This clonotype was observed a few times. The V and J genes are TRBV5-5 and TRBJ2-3; 10 bases agree with TRBD2. Germline CDR1 is SGHKS and CDR2 is YYEKEE (reference sequence). There are 15 residues in the CDR3. Trimming took 2 bases from V and 2 from J; bases not matched to a gene: 2. The CDR3 is CASSLLAGHTDTQYF. The CDR3 DNA follows: TGTGCCAGCAGCTTACTAGCGGGGCACACAGATACGCAGTATTTT.